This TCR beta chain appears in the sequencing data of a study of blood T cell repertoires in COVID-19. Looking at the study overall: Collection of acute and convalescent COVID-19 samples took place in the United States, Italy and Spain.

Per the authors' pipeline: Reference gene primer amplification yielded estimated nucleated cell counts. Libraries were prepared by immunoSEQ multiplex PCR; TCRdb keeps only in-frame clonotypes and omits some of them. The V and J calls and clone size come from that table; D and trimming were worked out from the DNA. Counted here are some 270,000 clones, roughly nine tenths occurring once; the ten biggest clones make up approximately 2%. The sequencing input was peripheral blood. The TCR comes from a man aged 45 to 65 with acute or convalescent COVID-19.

CDR3 DNA: TGTGCCACCAGTGACCGGGACAGGGTAGACGGCTACACCTTC. Its translation is CATSDRDRVDGYTF. This chain connects TRBV24-1 to TRBJ1-2; 9 nucleotides line up with TRBD1. The CDR3 is 14 residues long. The germline V gene encodes CDR1 KGHDR and CDR2 SFDVKD. Trimming cost V 4 bases and J 8 bases; bases outside gene matches: 7.